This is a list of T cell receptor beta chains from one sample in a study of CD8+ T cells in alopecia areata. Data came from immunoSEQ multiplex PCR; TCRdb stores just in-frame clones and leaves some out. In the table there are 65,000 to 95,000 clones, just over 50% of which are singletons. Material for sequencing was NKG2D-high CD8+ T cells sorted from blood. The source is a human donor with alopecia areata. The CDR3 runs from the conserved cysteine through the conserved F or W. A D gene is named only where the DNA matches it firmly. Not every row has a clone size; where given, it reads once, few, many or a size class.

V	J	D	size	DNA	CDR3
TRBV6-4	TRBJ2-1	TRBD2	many	TGTGCCAGCAGTGACTTAGCGGGAGGCAATGAGCAGTTCTTC	CASSDLAGGNEQFF
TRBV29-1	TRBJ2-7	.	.	TGCAGCGTTGAAGATCGGAACAGGGCTTACGAGCAGTACTTC	CSVEDRNRAYEQYF
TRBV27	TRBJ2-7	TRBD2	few	TGTGCCAGCAGGAGGGTCGCGGGAGCCTACGAGCAGTACTTC	CASRRVAGAYEQYF
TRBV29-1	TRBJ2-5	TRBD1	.	TGCAGCGAACGGGACAGAGGAGGCGAGACCCAGTACTTC	CSERDRGGETQYF
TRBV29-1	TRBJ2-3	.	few	TGCAGCGTTCGCGAAGCCTTCACAGATACGCAGTATTTT	CSVREAFTDTQYF
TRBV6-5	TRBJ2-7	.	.	TGTGCCAGCAGTTCCGGCGTGACGTCCGTCTACGAGCAGTACTTC	CASSSGVTSVYEQYF
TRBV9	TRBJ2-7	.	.	TGTGCCAGCAGCTCGCCGGGACGTCCGGGCGAGCAGTACTTC	CASSSPGRPGEQYF
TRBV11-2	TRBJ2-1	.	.	TGTGCCAGCAGTCTCCCCTCGGGACTCACCTTCTCCAATGAGCAGTTCTTC	CASSLPSGLTFSNEQFF
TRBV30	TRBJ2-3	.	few	TGTGCCTGGAGTGTACTCGGGGCCACAGATACGCAGTATTTT	CAWSVLGATDTQYF
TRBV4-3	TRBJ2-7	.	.	TGCGCCAGCAGCCAAGTCCTTAGCTCCTACGAGCAGTACTTC	CASSQVLSSYEQYF
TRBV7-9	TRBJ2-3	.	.	TGTGCCAGCAGCTCCCCGACAAGCGATACGCAGTATTTT	CASSSPTSDTQYF
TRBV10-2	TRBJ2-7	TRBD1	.	TGCGCCAGCGGGGAAGGGGACAGGGCCTCCTACGAGCAGTACTTC	CASGEGDRASYEQYF
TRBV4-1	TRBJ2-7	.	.	TGCGCCAGCAGCCAAGGACCCCAGGATGAGGAGCAGTACTTC	CASSQGPQDEEQYF
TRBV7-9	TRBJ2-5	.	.	TGTGCCAGCAGCTCCCTCCATACTCGTCAGCAGACCCAGTACTTC	CASSSLHTRQQTQYF
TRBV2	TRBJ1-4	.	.	TGTGCCAGCAGTGAAACAGGCCGCGGTGAAAAACTGTTTTTT	CASSETGRGEKLFF
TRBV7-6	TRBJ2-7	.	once	TGTGCCAGCAGCTTAGGGTCGGGAAACTACGAGCAGTACTTC	CASSLGSGNYEQYF
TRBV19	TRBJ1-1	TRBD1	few	TGTGCCACCCGGGACAGTAATCCCTGGAACACTGAAGCTTTCTTT	CATRDSNPWNTEAFF
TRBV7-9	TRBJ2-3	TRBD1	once	TGTGCCAGCAGCCTCAGGGGGACAGCCGATACGCAGTATTTT	CASSLRGTADTQYF
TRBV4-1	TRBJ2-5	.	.	TGCGCCAGCAGTCTCGAAGAGATGGCGGAACAAGAGACCCAGTACTTC	CASSLEEMAEQETQYF
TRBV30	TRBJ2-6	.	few	TGTGCCTGGAGTGAAGGTGGGGCCAACGTCCTGACTTTC	CAWSEGGANVLTF
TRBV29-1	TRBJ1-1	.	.	TGCAGCGTTGCCGACGGGAACACTGAAGCTTTCTTT	CSVADGNTEAFF
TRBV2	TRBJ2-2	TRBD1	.	TGTGCCAGCAGATTATCGAGCCGGGACAGGGGCGCCGGGGAGCTGTTTTTT	CASRLSSRDRGAGELFF
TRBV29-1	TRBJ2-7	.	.	TGCAGCGCTTCGGACAGTTCCTACGAGCAGTACTTC	CSASDSSYEQYF
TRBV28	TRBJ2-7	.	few	TGTGCCAGCAGTCCACAGTGGGTGGACGAGCAGTACTTC	CASSPQWVDEQYF
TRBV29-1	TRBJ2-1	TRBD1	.	TGCAGCGTTGAAGGGACCGAACTAATCGACAGGGTCATTGTACAGTTCTTC	CSVEGTELIDRVIVQFF